These 30 T cell receptor beta chains were sequenced from one sample in a study of control samples from healthy donors and cancer patients (dated by TCRdb to between 2020 and 2021). Libraries were made using the immunoSEQ multiplex PCR assay. The table was pulled from immuneACCESS by TCRdb, which kept in-frame rearrangements only. Such tables lose some clones; where checked, under half of the loss comes from unresolved V genes, and the rest has no known cause. Recorded for this sample are 130,000 to 150,000 clones; about nine tenths of them occurred a single time. Of the sample, approximately 9.4% is held by the ten largest clones. Sequenced sample: blood. The receptors derive from a woman aged 25 to 45 in good health.

The chain uses TRBV10-3 and TRBJ2-2, with D perhaps TRBD1 (6 bases). Trimming cost V 4 bases and J 0 bases, with 15 bases left between them. Looked up from germline, CDR1 is ENHRY and CDR2 is SYGVKD. This CDR3 has 17 residues. CDR3 loop: CAISAAGAHTNTGELFF. The CDR3 region has the DNA TGTGCCATCAGTGCGGCAGGGGCGCACACGAACACCGGGGAGCTGTTTTTT.

This clone was recorded a few times. The V gene is TRBV5-6, the J gene TRBJ2-7; no firm D call. Trimming cost V 1 base and J 3 bases, with 8 bases left between them. The CDR3 is made up of 13 amino acids. The V gene's germline CDR1 is SGHDT and CDR2 YYEEEE. CDR3 protein: CASSLKEFYEQYF. CDR3 coding DNA: TGTGCCAGCAGCTTGAAGGAATTCTACGAGCAGTACTTC.

This clone was counted a single time. The chain employs TRBV5-1 and TRBJ2-5, with D maybe TRBD2 (6 bases). Trimming took off 0 bases at V and 2 bases at J, with 14 bases between the two ends. CDR3 length equals 16 residues. From germline, CDR1 is SGHRS and CDR2 YFSETQ. CDR3 coding DNA: TGCGCCAGCAGCTTGGGTGGAGCGGGCCAGCAAGAGACCCAGTACTTC. Protein sequence: CASSLGGAGQQETQYF. Together with reference TRBV5-1 and TRBJ2-5, the CDR3 gives the full variable domain: KAGVTQTPRYLIKTRGQQVTLSCSPISGHRSVSWYQQTPGQGLQFLFEYFSETQRNKGNFPGRFSGRQFSNSRSEMNVSTLELGDSALYLCASSLGGAGQQETQYFGPGTRLLVL.

The chain combines TRBV5-1 with TRBJ2-4; D unresolved. With 4 bases removed from V and 1 base from J, the gap between germline ends came to 3 bases. The CDR3 contains 12 residues. Germline loops: CDR1 SGHRS, CDR2 YFSETQ. The CDR3 DNA reads TGCGCCAGCAGCGGGGCCAAAAACATTCAGTACTTC. Its protein product is CASSGAKNIQYF.

The chain links TRBV18 to TRBJ2-2; D possibly corresponds to TRBD1 (6 bases). The CDR3 loop spans 13 amino acids. Germline CDR1 and CDR2: KGHSH and LQKENI. Trimming left V 3 bases short and J 7 bases short, with 9 bases between. CDR3 region: CASSPGAGGELFF. The CDR3 region has the DNA TGTGCCAGCTCACCGGGGGCCGGCGGGGAGCTGTTTTTT.

This chain uses TRBV30 with TRBJ2-7, with D perhaps given as TRBD1 or TRBD2 (5 bases each). The V and J ends lost 0 bases and 3 bases respectively, with 18 bases between them. Germline loops: CDR1 GTSNPN, CDR2 SVGIG (reference sequence). The CDR3 consists of 16 residues. The CDR3 DNA reads as TGTGCCTGGAGTGTACTCTCGGGGCAGGGTGGCTACGAGCAGTACTTC. Protein product: CAWSVLSGQGGYEQYF.

The V gene is TRBV4-1, the J gene TRBJ2-7; 7 bases agree with TRBD1. The germline CDR1 and CDR2 sequences are MGHRA and YSYEKL. The V and J ends lost 6 bases and 2 bases, in that order; junction bases with no gene match: 7. CDR3 length equals 14 residues. The DNA for the CDR3 is TGCGCCAGCAGTCCCTTGGGACAGACCTACGAGCAGTACTTC. Translating gives CASSPLGQTYEQYF.

The genes are TRBV19 and TRBJ2-2, with D possibly being TRBD2 (5 bases). Germline loops: CDR1 LNHDA, CDR2 SQIVND (reference sequence). V lost 7 bases and J lost 5, with 17 bases in between. The CDR3 totals 15 residues. The CDR3 region is CASINGPGRTGELFF. The CDR3 region has the DNA TGTGCCAGTATAAACGGCCCGGGAAGGACCGGGGAGCTGTTTTTT.

This chain connects TRBV10-3 to TRBJ2-7, with D unclear. CDR1 and CDR2 from the germline V gene are ENHRY and SYGVKD. This CDR3 spans 13 amino acids. Trimming cost V 10 bases and J 6 bases, with 19 bases left between them. Here the CDR3 DNA reads TGTGCCACCACCGGGCTCGGATCGGCCGAGCAGTACTTC. Amino acids: CATTGLGSAEQYF.

CDR3 bases: TGTGCCAGCTCACCGGAAGGGGGTGAGCAGTTCTTC. This encodes CASSPEGGEQFF. This sequence joins TRBV18 and TRBJ2-1; a weak D match, TRBD1 (6 bases). Germline-derived CDR1 and CDR2 are KGHSH and LQKENI. Trimming took off 3 bases at V and 9 bases at J, with 9 bases between the two ends. CDR3 size: 12 residues.

The chain recombines TRBV10-2 with TRBJ1-6; 7 positions match TRBD1. J was trimmed by 0 bases and V by 6 bases; bases with no gene match: 5. Germline CDR1 and CDR2: WSHSY and SAAADI. The CDR3 runs 16 residues. CDR3 sequence reads: CASRDRESSYNSPLHF. The CDR3, as DNA: TGCGCCAGCAGAGACAGGGAGAGCTCCTATAATTCACCCCTCCACTTT.

This sequence joins TRBV19 and TRBJ2-1; no definite D call. The germline V gene encodes CDR1 LNHDA and CDR2 SQIVND (reference sequence). Trimming cost V 3 bases and J 5 bases, with 17 bases left between them. The length of the CDR3 is 16 residues. The CDR3 sequence: CASSILGSLAHNEQFF. The DNA for the CDR3 is TGTGCCAGTAGTATCCTCGGCTCACTGGCCCACAATGAGCAGTTCTTC. The variable domain in full, completed from reference TRBV19 and TRBJ2-1, reads DGGITQSPKYLFRKEGQNVTLSCEQNLNHDAMYWYRQDPGQGLRLIYYSQIVNDFQKGDIAEGYSVSREKKESFPLTVTSAQKNPTAFYLCASSILGSLAHNEQFFGPGTRLTVL.

The chain is built from TRBV12-5 and TRBJ2-7; D is ambiguous. Trimming removed 1 base at V and 3 bases at J, with 7 bases between. The CDR3 consists of 13 residues. Germline CDR1 is LGHNT and CDR2 is FRNRAP. The CDR3 DNA sequence: TGTGCTAGTGGTTTGGACAGCAGCTACGAGCAGTACTTC. Amino acid sequence: CASGLDSSYEQYF.

The genes are TRBV24-1 and TRBJ1-4; no firm D call. Germline CDR1 is KGHDR and CDR2 is SFDVKD. The CDR3 loop spans 16 amino acids. V lost 2 bases to trimming and J lost 5 bases, with 14 bases between them. The CDR3 coding sequence is TGTGCCACCAGTGATTCCCGTCGTTCGGGGAATGAAAAACTGTTTTTT. It encodes CATSDSRRSGNEKLFF.

CDR3 residues: CASSQQSPGLATNTGELFF. The DNA for the CDR3 is TGTGCCAGCAGTCAACAATCTCCGGGACTAGCTACGAACACCGGGGAGCTGTTTTTT. The chain is built from TRBV2 and TRBJ2-2; 9 bases are a match to TRBD2. This CDR3 comprises 19 residues. The V gene end was trimmed by 5 bases and the J gene end by 0 bases; junction bases not matched to a gene: 13. Per the germline V gene, CDR1 is SNHLY and CDR2 is FYNNEI.

This chain uses TRBV7-8 with TRBJ2-7; the D gene is possibly TRBD2 (5 bases). The CDR3 totals 12 residues. Trimming removed 5 bases from V and 12 bases from J, with 17 bases in between. CDR1 and CDR2 from the germline V gene are SGHVS and FQNEAQ. The CDR3 sequence: CASSPNTNEGYF. The CDR3 region has the DNA TGTGCCAGCAGCCCCAACACGAACGAGGGGTACTTC.

The gene calls are TRBV18 and TRBJ1-4; 10 positions agree with TRBD1. The junction had 6 bases not matched to a gene; V was cut back by 6 bases and J by 2 bases. Germline CDR1 reads KGHSH; CDR2 reads LQKENI. This CDR3 has 16 amino acids. The CDR3 here is CASSRDRGSTNEKLFF. For the CDR3, the DNA is TGTGCCAGCTCGCGGGACAGGGGATCTACTAATGAAAAACTGTTTTTT.

The chain uses TRBV5-4 and TRBJ2-7; D could derive from TRBD1 or TRBD2 (5 bases each). The CDR3 totals 14 residues. Trimming cost V 4 bases and J 5 bases, with 16 bases left between them. From germline, CDR1 is SGHNT and CDR2 YYREEE (reference sequence). CDR3 loop: CASSRDPGRHEQYF. The CDR3 DNA follows: TGTGCCAGCAGCCGGGACCCCGGAAGGCACGAGCAGTACTTC.

V usage is TRBV4-1 and J usage is TRBJ2-5; 8 nucleotides agree with TRBD2. Per the germline V gene, CDR1 is MGHRA and CDR2 is YSYEKL. Germline trimming cut 8 bases from V and 1 base from J; bases unmatched to any gene: 18. The CDR3 is 18 amino acids. The DNA for the CDR3 is TGCGCCAGCTCAGTGGGGACCCTTAGCGGGAACCCCCAAGAGACCCAGTACTTC. Translating it yields CASSVGTLSGNPQETQYF.

The chain employs TRBV30 and TRBJ1-5, with TRBD1 matching 7 bases. The CDR3 is 15 residues long. The germline V gene encodes CDR1 GTSNPN and CDR2 SVGIG (reference sequence). J gave up 5 bases and V 0 bases, and 7 bases lay outside the gene matches. CDR3 sequence (DNA): TGTGCCTGGAGTGTACATCTAGGGGGCTATCAGCCCCAGCATTTT. This sequence encodes CAWSVHLGGYQPQHF.

This chain connects TRBV24-1 to TRBJ2-1, with TRBD2 identical over 7 bases. The V and J ends lost 2 bases and 2 bases, in that order; junction bases with no gene match: 8. The germline gives CDR1 KGHDR, CDR2 SFDVKD. This CDR3 region has 17 residues. DNA for the CDR3: TGTGCCACCAGTGATTACCGGACTAGGAACCCCTACAATGAGCAGTTCTTC. This gives the protein CATSDYRTRNPYNEQFF.

The chain has TRBV6-2 or TRBV6-3 and TRBJ1-4, with D possibly TRBD1 on 6 matching bases. CDR3 length: 15 residues. Germline assignment: CDR1 MNHEY and CDR2 SVGEGT. V lost 2 bases to trimming and J lost 6 bases, with 13 bases between them. The CDR3 DNA follows: TGTGCCAGCAGTTACCAGCAGGGGAGACATGAAAAACTGTTTTTT. Encoded protein: CASSYQQGRHEKLFF.

The V and J genes are TRBV5-6 and TRBJ2-6; D is possibly TRBD2 (6 bases). Germline values: CDR1 SGHDT, CDR2 YYEEEE. The CDR3 sequence is 15 residues long. V lost 2 bases and J lost 4, with 10 bases in between. CDR3 amino acids: CASSFGGIGANVLTF. The CDR3 nucleotides read TGTGCCAGCAGCTTTGGCGGGATCGGGGCCAACGTCCTGACTTTC.

The CDR3 coding sequence is TGCAGCGGACATTTCCCGGGACAAAGAGTGGACGGCTACACCTTC. It is translated as CSGHFPGQRVDGYTF. The rearrangement joins TRBV29-1 to TRBJ1-2; TRBD1 is a possible D gene (6 bases). Deletions cut 7 bases from V and 8 bases from J, with 26 bases between. Germline V CDR1 and CDR2: SQVTM, ANQGSEA. CDR3 length: 15 residues.

This clone showed up just a few times. The CDR3 sequence: CASSWDRNSPLHF. The CDR3 DNA reads TGTGCCAGCAGTTGGGACAGAAATTCACCCCTCCACTTT. This chain joins TRBV11-2 and TRBJ1-6, with 7 bases fitting TRBD1. The CDR3 covers 13 residues. Looked up from germline, CDR1 is SGHAT and CDR2 is FQNNGV. J was trimmed by 7 bases and V by 6 bases; bases with no gene match: 3.

This clone was seen more than once but under ten times. This chain connects TRBV5-1 to TRBJ1-1; 8 nucleotides align to TRBD1. CDR1 is SGHRS, CDR2 YFSETQ, per germline. Trimming cost V 3 bases and J 1 base; bases outside gene matches: 11. The CDR3 totals 17 residues. The CDR3 region is CASSWDHPGQENTEAFF. CDR3 bases: TGCGCCAGCAGCTGGGACCATCCGGGACAGGAGAACACTGAAGCTTTCTTT.

In regard to this clone: Its ends do not fully match the called genes, so a read error is possible. This chain links TRBV7-7 with TRBJ1-3; D uncertain. The germline V gene encodes CDR1 SSHAT and CDR2 FNYEAQ (reference sequence). The CDR3 length is 13 residues. Here the CDR3 DNA reads TGTGCTAGCAGCTTAGGCTCTGGAAACACCATATATTTT. This codes for CASSLGSGNTIYF.

The chain carries TRBV30 and TRBJ1-3; D not resolved. This CDR3 is built from 12 residues. V shed 4 bases and J shed 4 bases, with 8 bases lying between them. Germline CDR1 reads GTSNPN; CDR2 reads SVGIG (reference sequence). The CDR3 sequence: CAWNQAGNTIYF. The CDR3 DNA reads as TGTGCCTGGAATCAAGCAGGAAACACCATATATTTT.

The V call is TRBV11-2, the J call TRBJ1-1; no firm D call. Germline CDR1 reads SGHAT; CDR2 reads FQNNGV. This CDR3 is built from 13 residues. Trimming pared 3 bases from V and 1 base from J, leaving 6 bases between. This CDR3 reads CASSFSRNTEAFF. In DNA form, the CDR3 reads TGTGCCAGCAGCTTTTCCAGGAACACTGAAGCTTTCTTT.

Comments on this clone: This specimen includes other DNA sequences encoding the same CDR3. This chain joins TRBV11-2 and TRBJ2-1; D is undetermined. The CDR3 contains 11 residues. Trimming took 5 bases from V and 7 from J, leaving 6 bases between them. From germline, CDR1 is SGHAT and CDR2 FQNNGV. CDR3 loop: CASSRTNEQFF. CDR3 coding DNA: TGTGCCAGCAGCCGTACAAATGAGCAGTTCTTC.